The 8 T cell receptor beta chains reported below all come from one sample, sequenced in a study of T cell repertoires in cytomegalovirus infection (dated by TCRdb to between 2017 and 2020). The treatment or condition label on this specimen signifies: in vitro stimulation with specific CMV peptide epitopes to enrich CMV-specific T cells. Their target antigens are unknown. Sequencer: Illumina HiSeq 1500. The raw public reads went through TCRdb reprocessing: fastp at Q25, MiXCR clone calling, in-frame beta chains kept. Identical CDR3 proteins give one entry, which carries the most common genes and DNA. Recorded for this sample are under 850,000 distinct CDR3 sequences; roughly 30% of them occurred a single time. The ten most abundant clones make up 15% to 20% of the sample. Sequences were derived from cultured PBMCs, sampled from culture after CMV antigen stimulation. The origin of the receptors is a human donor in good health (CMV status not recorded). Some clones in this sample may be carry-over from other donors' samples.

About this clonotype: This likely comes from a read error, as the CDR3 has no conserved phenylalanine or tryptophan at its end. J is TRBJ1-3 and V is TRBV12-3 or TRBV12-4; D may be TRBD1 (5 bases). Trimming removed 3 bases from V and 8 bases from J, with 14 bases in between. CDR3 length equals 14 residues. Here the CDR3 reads CASSLGQGLHTIYY. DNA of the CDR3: TGTGCCAGCAGTTTGGGTCAGGGATTACACACCATATATTAT.

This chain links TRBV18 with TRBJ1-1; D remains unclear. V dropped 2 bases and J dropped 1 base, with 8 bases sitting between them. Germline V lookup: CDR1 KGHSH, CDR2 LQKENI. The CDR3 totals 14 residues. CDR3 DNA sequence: TGTGCCAGCTCACCAACTCGGCAGAACACTGAAGCTTTCTTT. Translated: CASSPTRQNTEAFF.

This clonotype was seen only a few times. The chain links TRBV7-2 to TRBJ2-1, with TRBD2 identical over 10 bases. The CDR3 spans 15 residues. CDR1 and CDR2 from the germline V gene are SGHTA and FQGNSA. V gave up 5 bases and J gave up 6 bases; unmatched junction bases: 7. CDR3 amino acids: CASSPTSGIGNEQFF. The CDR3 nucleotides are TGTGCCAGCAGCCCAACTAGCGGGATTGGCAATGAGCAGTTCTTC.

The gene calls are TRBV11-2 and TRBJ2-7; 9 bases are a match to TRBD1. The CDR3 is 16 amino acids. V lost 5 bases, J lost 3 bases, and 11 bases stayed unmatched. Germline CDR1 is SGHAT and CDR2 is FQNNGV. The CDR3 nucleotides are TGTGCCAGCAGCGGACAGGGGTTCACTAGCCTCTACGAGCAGTACTTC. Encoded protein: CASSGQGFTSLYEQYF.

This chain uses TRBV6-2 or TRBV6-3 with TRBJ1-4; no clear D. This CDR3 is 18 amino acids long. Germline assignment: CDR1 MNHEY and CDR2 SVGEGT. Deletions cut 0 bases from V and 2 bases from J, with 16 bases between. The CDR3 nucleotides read TGTGCCAGCAGTTACTCGAGTCCAAACCGAAGGACTAATGAAAAACTGTTTTTT. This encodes CASSYSSPNRRTNEKLFF.

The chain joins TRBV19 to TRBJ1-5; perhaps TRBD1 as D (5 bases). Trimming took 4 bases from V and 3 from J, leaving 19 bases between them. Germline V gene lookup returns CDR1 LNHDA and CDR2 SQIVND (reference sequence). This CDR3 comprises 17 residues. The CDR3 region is CASSSGWGIVNNQPQHF. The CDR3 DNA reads TGTGCCAGTAGTAGTGGGTGGGGGATCGTAAACAATCAGCCCCAGCATTTT.

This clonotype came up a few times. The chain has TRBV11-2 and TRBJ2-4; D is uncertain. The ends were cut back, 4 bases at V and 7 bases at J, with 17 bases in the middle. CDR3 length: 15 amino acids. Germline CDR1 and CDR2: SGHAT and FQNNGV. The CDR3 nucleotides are TGTGCCAGCAGCTCGAGTGGTTCGGCCTTTAACATTCAGTACTTC. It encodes CASSSSGSAFNIQYF.

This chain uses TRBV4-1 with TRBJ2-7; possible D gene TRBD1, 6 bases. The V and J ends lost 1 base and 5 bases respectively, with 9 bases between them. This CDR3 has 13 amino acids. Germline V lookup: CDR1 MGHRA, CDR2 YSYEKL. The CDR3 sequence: CASSQGTGNEQYF. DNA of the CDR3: TGCGCCAGCAGCCAAGGTACAGGGAACGAGCAGTACTTC.